The 17 T cell receptor beta chains below all came from one sample that was sequenced in a study of T cell repertoires in cytomegalovirus infection. One entry per CDR3 protein results from TCRdb running MiXCR on the reads. The table records about 680,000 distinct CDR3 sequences, 20% to 25% of them present only once. Sample: CD8+ T cells from PBMCs. The source of these receptors is a human donor in good health (CMV status not recorded). Some clones in this sample may be carry-over from other donors' samples.

V gene TRBV20-1 combines with J gene TRBJ2-1, with 10 nucleotides matching TRBD2. From germline, CDR1 is DFQATT and CDR2 SNEGSKA (reference sequence). The CDR3 runs 15 residues. This CDR3 is CSGKAGGSFYNEQFF. The CDR3 nucleotides read TGCAGCGGGAAAGCGGGGGGGTCCTTTTACAATGAGCAGTTCTTC.

With regard to this clonotype: A much larger clone differs from this one at a single base, so this may be a read error. This chain joins TRBV10-3 and TRBJ2-3, with 9 bases aligning to TRBD2. The germline V gene has CDR1 ENHRY and CDR2 SYGVKD. This CDR3 has 15 amino acids. The CDR3 protein is CAISEGSGGTDMQYF. The CDR3 DNA sequence: TGTGCCATCAGTGAAGGTAGCGGGGGCACAGATATGCAGTATTTT.

This clonotype was observed a few times. The rearrangement joins TRBV6-2 or TRBV6-3 to TRBJ2-1; D is perhaps TRBD2 (6 bases). Trimming took 6 bases from V and 7 from J, leaving 19 bases between them. CDR3 length: 15 amino acids. Germline V gives CDR1 MNHEY, CDR2 SVGEGT. Here the CDR3 reads CASRSPGALLNEQFF. In DNA, the CDR3 is TGTGCCAGCAGATCGCCGGGAGCACTTTTGAATGAGCAGTTCTTC.

The chain couples TRBV2 to TRBJ2-1; the D is unclear. With 10 bases removed from V and 7 bases from J, the gap between germline ends came to 14 bases. The CDR3 runs 12 residues. Germline CDR1 is SNHLY and CDR2 is FYNNEI. The CDR3 DNA is TGTGCCATCCCTGGCATGGGGAATGAGCAGTTCTTC. Its protein is CAIPGMGNEQFF. The variable domain in full, completed from reference TRBV2 and TRBJ2-1, reads EPEVTQTPSHQVTQMGQEVILRCVPISNHLYFYWYRQILGQKVEFLVSFYNNEISEKSEIFDDQFSVERPDGSNFTLKIRSTKLEDSAMYFCAIPGMGNEQFFGPGTRLTVL.

The sample holds many counts of this clonotype. This chain connects TRBV7-6 to TRBJ1-4, with D perhaps TRBD1 (5 bases). Trimming took 4 bases from V and 5 from J, leaving 17 bases between them. The CDR3 spans 16 residues. CDR1 and CDR2 from the germline V gene are SGHVS and FNYEAQ. CDR3 in amino acids: CASSSEVGLNNEKLFF. Here the CDR3 DNA reads TGTGCCAGCAGCTCCGAGGTGGGACTGAACAATGAAAAACTGTTTTTT.

Concerning this clonotype: Since a much larger clone is just one base distant, this may be a read error. The chain couples TRBV6-5 to TRBJ2-1; D is perhaps TRBD1 or TRBD2 (5 bases each). The J call may not be correct, given that the DNA end is closer to TRBJ2-7. CDR1 MNHEY and CDR2 SVGAGI come from the germline V gene. The CDR3 is made up of 14 amino acids. CDR3 coding DNA: TGTGCCAGCAGTTACGATGTTTGGGGGAGCGAGCAGTACTTC. Translation gives CASSYDVWGSEQYF.

This clonotype was detected only a few times. The J gene is TRBJ1-2, the V gene TRBV29-1; D possibly corresponds to TRBD1 (6 bases). CDR1 is SQVTM and CDR2 is ANQGSEA in the germline V gene. This CDR3 spans 14 amino acids. Trimming left V 4 bases short and J 0 bases short, with 12 bases between. The DNA of the CDR3 is TGCAGCGTTGCCGGGACACCTACTAACTATGGCTACACCTTC. Amino acids: CSVAGTPTNYGYTF.

This clonotype was counted many times. The CDR3 nucleotides are TGTGCCAGCCTATCCCCGCCCCAAGAGACCCAGTACTTC. Amino acids: CASLSPPQETQYF. The chain joins TRBV7-2 to TRBJ2-5; D is ambiguous. V was trimmed by 8 bases and J by 1 base, leaving 11 bases between them. Looked up from germline, CDR1 is SGHTA and CDR2 is FQGNSA. The CDR3 is 13 amino acids.

Only a few counts were recorded for this clonotype. The chain links TRBV28 to TRBJ2-1, with D perhaps assigned TRBD1 or TRBD2 (6 bases each). The CDR3 has 15 amino acids. Looked up from germline, CDR1 is MDHEN and CDR2 is SYDVKM. V lost 6 bases and J 1 base, leaving 13 bases between the germline ends. The CDR3 DNA reads as TGTGCCAGCAGCCTTACAGGGAGGTCCTACAATGAGCAGTTCTTC. Protein product: CASSLTGRSYNEQFF.

The table lists this clonotype with many counts. The chain joins TRBV7-9 to TRBJ2-1, with 9 bases fitting TRBD2. V was pared by 8 bases and J by 2 bases, with 7 bases of the junction left unmatched. This CDR3 has 15 amino acids. Germline lookup yields CDR1 SEHNR and CDR2 FQNEAQ (reference sequence). CDR3 in amino acids: CASSSTSGAYNEQFF. The CDR3 region has the DNA TGTGCCAGCTCCTCGACTAGCGGCGCCTACAATGAGCAGTTCTTC.

V gene TRBV20-1 combines with J gene TRBJ2-4; D not certain. The CDR3 loop spans 16 amino acids. Between the trimmed V and J ends, which lost 0 bases and 0 bases, there was a span of 12 bases. Germline V gene sequence: CDR1 DFQATT, CDR2 SNEGSKA (reference sequence). The CDR3 sequence is CSARDFRAVAKNIQYF. The CDR3 region has the DNA TGCAGTGCTAGAGATTTCCGTGCCGTAGCCAAAAACATTCAGTACTTC.

This clonotype was observed a handful of times. The chain carries TRBV7-2 and TRBJ2-1; D may be TRBD1 or TRBD2 (5 bases each). The CDR3 has 16 residues. V was cut by 4 bases and J by 7 bases, with 20 bases left in between. Germline V gene lookup returns CDR1 SGHTA and CDR2 FQGNSA. The CDR3 region has the DNA TGTGCCAGCAGCTGGGGGTTGGTGGAACGGTGGAATGAGCAGTTCTTC. It yields the protein CASSWGLVERWNEQFF.

This clonotype has only a few counts. The chain employs TRBV11-2 and TRBJ1-1; D ambiguous. This CDR3 has 13 amino acids. CDR1 is SGHAT and CDR2 is FQNNGV in the germline V gene. Trimming cost V 1 base and J 11 bases, with 14 bases left between them. The CDR3 DNA reads TGTGCCAGCAGCTTAGTAGGAGGGATAGACGCTTTCTTT. This gives the protein CASSLVGGIDAFF.

This clonotype was observed a handful of times. The V and J genes are TRBV15 and TRBJ2-1; TRBD1 aligns across 9 bases. The CDR3 is made up of 16 amino acids. V lost 3 bases and J lost 3; bases outside the gene matches: 6. The germline V gene encodes CDR1 LNHNV and CDR2 YYDKDF (reference sequence). CDR3: CATSSPRQGVYNEQFF. For the CDR3, the DNA is TGTGCCACCAGCAGCCCACGACAGGGGGTCTACAATGAGCAGTTCTTC.

Only a few counts were recorded for this clonotype. The V and J genes are TRBV28 and TRBJ1-5; D is unclear. The CDR3 is 13 amino acids. The V end was cut by 7 bases, the J end by 6 bases, with 13 bases between. CDR1 is MDHEN, CDR2 SYDVKM, per germline. Here the CDR3 reads CASTYKGRQPQHF. In DNA, the CDR3 is TGTGCCAGCACCTACAAAGGCCGTCAGCCCCAGCATTTT.

The rearrangement links TRBV28 to TRBJ1-5; a possible D gene is TRBD1 (5 bases). The CDR3 loop spans 13 amino acids. Trimming pared 4 bases from V and 5 bases from J, leaving 9 bases between. CDR1 and CDR2 from the germline V gene are MDHEN and SYDVKM. The CDR3 sequence: CASSSEGYQPQHF. The CDR3 bases are TGTGCCAGCAGTTCTGAGGGGTATCAGCCCCAGCATTTT.

This chain uses TRBV12-3 or TRBV12-4 with TRBJ1-2, with D possibly TRBD1 on 6 matching bases. The ends were cut back, 1 base at V and 8 bases at J, with 20 bases in the middle. The CDR3 runs 16 residues. In DNA, the CDR3 is TGTGCCAGCAGTTTAGGCCCATCGGGGGGCGCGGAAGGCTACACCTTC. Protein sequence: CASSLGPSGGAEGYTF.